A single sample gave rise to the 26 T cell receptor beta chains below, sequenced in a study of shared clonotypes between healthy human individuals. Only in-frame clones appear in the TCRdb table, and some are missing; sequencing was by immunoSEQ multiplex PCR. The sample lists about 480,000 clones, 79% occurring once. The sample comprised PBMCs. These TCRs come from a woman aged 40 to 50 in good health. Some clones in this sample may be carry-over from other donors' samples.

In the case of this clone: At the DNA level, this CDR3 is encoded by other sequences in the same sample as well. This sequence joins TRBV29-1 and TRBJ2-5, with D unresolved. The CDR3 contains 12 residues. Germline V gene lookup returns CDR1 SQVTM and CDR2 ANQGSEA. V lost 0 bases and J 4 bases, leaving 6 bases between the germline ends. In DNA form, the CDR3 reads TGCAGCGTTGAAGAAGTCAGAGAGACCCAGTACTTC. This encodes CSVEEVRETQYF.

Comment on this clone: Within the sample, other DNA sequences also encode this same CDR3. This chain joins TRBV9 and TRBJ2-1; D perhaps matches TRBD2 (5 bases). Germline V gene data show CDR1 as SGDLS and CDR2 as YYNGEE. The CDR3 runs 14 residues. V lost 0 bases and J lost 4, with 8 bases in between. The CDR3 protein is CASSVASGYNEQFF. As DNA, the CDR3 is TGTGCCAGCAGCGTAGCGTCGGGGTACAATGAGCAGTTCTTC.

A single count supports this clone. The chain employs TRBV5-1 and TRBJ2-2, with D possibly matching TRBD1 (5 bases). Germline V gene data show CDR1 as SGHRS and CDR2 as YFSETQ. The CDR3 is made up of 15 amino acids. The germline V and J ends were trimmed by 4 bases and 1 base, with 11 bases remaining between them. The chain's CDR3 is CASSPRVVNTGELFF. CDR3 DNA: TGCGCCAGCAGCCCCAGGGTAGTGAACACCGGGGAGCTGTTTTTT.

This CDR3 reads CASSAPGSLSYEQYF. Written as DNA, the CDR3 is TGTGCCAGTAGTGCCCCGGGTAGCTTAAGCTACGAGCAGTACTTC. The chain joins TRBV19 to TRBJ2-7; D uncertain. CDR1 and CDR2 from the germline V gene are LNHDA and SQIVND (reference sequence). V was clipped by 5 bases and J by 3 bases, with 17 bases between them. The CDR3 has 15 amino acids.

The chain couples TRBV5-1 to TRBJ1-4, with D maybe TRBD1 (6 bases). Trimming cost V 4 bases and J 4 bases, with 17 bases left between them. From germline, CDR1 is SGHRS and CDR2 YFSETQ. This CDR3 is 16 amino acids long. Written as DNA, the CDR3 is TGCGCCAGCAGCGAGAACGGGGGGCTATTTAATGAAAAACTGTTTTTT. Translating it yields CASSENGGLFNEKLFF.

The rearrangement joins TRBV4-2 to TRBJ2-7; D unresolved. This CDR3 is 13 amino acids long. The V end lost 4 bases, the J end lost 1 base, and 8 bases lay between the germline ends. Germline CDR1 is LGHNA and CDR2 is YNFKEQ. CDR3 coding DNA: TGTGCCAGCAGCCGGGATAGATCCTACGAGCAGTACTTC. It yields the protein CASSRDRSYEQYF.

The V gene is TRBV28, the J gene TRBJ1-2; 9 bases align to TRBD1. Per germline, CDR1 MDHEN and CDR2 SYDVKM. Trimming removed 2 bases from V and 5 bases from J; junction bases left unmatched: 12. The CDR3 length is 17 residues. Written as DNA, the CDR3 is TGTGCCAGCAGTTTAGGGCGTCAGTCGGACAGGGGATATGGCTACACCTTC. As protein: CASSLGRQSDRGYGYTF.

V and J are TRBV4-1 and TRBJ2-1, with 8 bases aligning to TRBD1. V lost 1 base, J lost 0 bases, and 5 bases stayed unmatched. This CDR3 comprises 17 residues. CDR1 and CDR2 (germline): MGHRA, YSYEKL. CDR3 in DNA: TGCGCCAGCAGCCAAGCGGGACAGGACACCTCCTACAATGAGCAGTTCTTC. This sequence encodes CASSQAGQDTSYNEQFF.

The rearrangement joins TRBV9 to TRBJ2-7; either TRBD1 or TRBD2 may fit D (5 bases each). The germline V gene has CDR1 SGDLS and CDR2 YYNGEE. This CDR3 has 16 amino acids. V was clipped by 3 bases and J by 0 bases, with 16 bases between them. Here the CDR3 DNA reads TGTGCCAGCAGCGCCGACCCCGGGGCTGTCTCCTACGAGCAGTACTTC. Its translation is CASSADPGAVSYEQYF.

The genes are TRBV7-9 and TRBJ2-7; TRBD2 matches 13 bases. The germline gives CDR1 SEHNR, CDR2 FQNEAQ (reference sequence). The CDR3 runs to 16 residues. The J segment lost 4 bases and the V segment lost 1 base, leaving 4 bases of the junction unmatched. CDR3 nucleotides: TGTGCCAGCAGCTTAGGGGGACTAGCGGGACAGTACGAGCAGTACTTC. It is translated as CASSLGGLAGQYEQYF.

This rearrangement joins TRBV10-3 to TRBJ2-7; 12 nucleotides line up with TRBD2. The ends lost 10 bases at V and 7 bases at J; junction bases unmatched: 11. Germline V gene data show CDR1 as ENHRY and CDR2 as SYGVKD. The length of the CDR3 is 14 residues. The DNA of the CDR3 is TGTGCCACCCACCCCCTAGCGGGAGGGGTAGAGCAGTACTTC. Residues: CATHPLAGGVEQYF.

The chain is built from TRBV4-2 and TRBJ2-3; 7 bases line up with TRBD2. Germline assignment: CDR1 LGHNA and CDR2 YNFKEQ. V was clipped by 6 bases and J by 4 bases; unmatched bases: 10. This CDR3 has 15 amino acids. CDR3 residues: CASRRGGRSADTQYF. As DNA, the CDR3 is TGTGCCAGCAGAAGGGGCGGGAGATCGGCAGATACGCAGTATTTT.

This clone turned up a few times. This chain uses TRBV30 with TRBJ2-5; D gene ambiguous. CDR3 size: 15 residues. The germline V gene encodes CDR1 GTSNPN and CDR2 SVGIG (reference sequence). The V and J ends lost 0 bases and 5 bases respectively, with 16 bases between them. The CDR3 reads CAWSVRGTIGETQYF. CDR3 coding DNA: TGTGCCTGGAGTGTACGCGGAACGATCGGCGAGACCCAGTACTTC.

In DNA, the CDR3 is TGTGCCAGCAGCAAACCCAGGGGCCAGCCCCAGCATTTT. It codes for CASSKPRGQPQHF. The V call is TRBV21-1, the J call TRBJ1-5; the D call TRBD1 from the table was never checked on the DNA. TRBV21-1 is tagged as a pseudogene. The CDR3 consists of 13 residues.

The chain combines TRBV9 with TRBJ2-2; the match to TRBD2 covers 13 bases. The CDR3 loop spans 16 amino acids. CDR1 SGDLS and CDR2 YYNGEE come from the germline V gene. V trimming: 6 bases; J trimming: 8 bases; junction bases outside the gene matches: 10. The CDR3 loop is CASTPFGLAGVGELFF. CDR3 DNA: TGTGCCAGCACCCCTTTTGGACTAGCGGGGGTAGGGGAGCTGTTTTTT.

This rearrangement joins TRBV6-1 to TRBJ2-5; 9 bases match TRBD2. J was trimmed by 6 bases and V by 3 bases; bases with no gene match: 2. Germline assignment: CDR1 MNHNS and CDR2 SASEGT. CDR3 length: 13 amino acids. For the CDR3, the DNA is TGTGCCAGCAGTGACAGCGGGAGGCAGACCCAGTACTTC. Residues: CASSDSGRQTQYF.

This chain links TRBV6-1 with TRBJ2-1, with 9 bases identical to TRBD1. Per germline, CDR1 MNHNS and CDR2 SASEGT. This CDR3 is built from 14 residues. V shed 6 bases and J 8 bases; nucleotides not matched to a gene: 8. Written as DNA, the CDR3 is TGTGCCAGCAGCGAGGGACAGGGTGGGGATGAGCAGTTCTTC. Translating gives CASSEGQGGDEQFF.

This rearrangement joins TRBV11-2 to TRBJ2-2; possible D gene TRBD1, 6 bases. Germline CDR1 and CDR2: SGHAT and FQNNGV. CDR3 size: 14 residues. V gave up 4 bases and J gave up 2 bases, with 8 bases separating them. CDR3 amino acids: CASSSGANTGELFF. DNA for the CDR3: TGTGCCAGCAGCTCAGGGGCAAACACCGGGGAGCTGTTTTTT.

The genes are TRBV2 and TRBJ2-1; D perhaps matches TRBD1 (6 bases). The CDR3 length is 13 residues. The germline CDR1 and CDR2 sequences are SNHLY and FYNNEI. The germline V and J ends were trimmed by 6 bases and 4 bases, with 10 bases remaining between them. The CDR3 DNA follows: TGTGCCAGCAGCTCACAGGGATACAATGAGCAGTTCTTC. Its protein is CASSSQGYNEQFF.

V is TRBV9 and J is TRBJ1-2; a possible D gene is TRBD1 (5 bases). CDR3 length: 12 residues. CDR1 SGDLS and CDR2 YYNGEE come from the germline V gene. Trimming pared 4 bases from V and 11 bases from J, leaving 15 bases between. CDR3 in DNA: TGTGCCAGCAGCTCCCAGACGGCAGGGTACACCTTC. As protein: CASSSQTAGYTF.

With respect to this clone: The sample carries other DNA sequences with the same CDR3. The chain couples TRBV19 to TRBJ1-5, with D possibly matching TRBD1 (5 bases). Germline V gene sequence: CDR1 LNHDA, CDR2 SQIVND (reference sequence). The ends were cut back, 7 bases at V and 4 bases at J, with 14 bases in the middle. CDR3 length equals 14 residues. This CDR3 is CASTPGRSNQPQHF. The CDR3 DNA sequence: TGTGCCAGTACCCCGGGACGGAGTAATCAGCCCCAGCATTTT. The full variable domain, rest sourced from reference TRBV19 and TRBJ1-5, is DGGITQSPKYLFRKEGQNVTLSCEQNLNHDAMYWYRQDPGQGLRLIYYSQIVNDFQKGDIAEGYSVSREKKESFPLTVTSAQKNPTAFYLCASTPGRSNQPQHFGDGTRLSIL.

Worth noting for this clone: This same CDR3 is encoded by further DNA sequences in the sample. CDR3 DNA: TGCAGCGTTGGTGCGGGAGAAGAGACCCAGTACTTC. Protein sequence: CSVGAGEETQYF. This chain uses TRBV29-1 with TRBJ2-5; 7 positions match TRBD2. CDR1 SQVTM and CDR2 ANQGSEA come from the germline V gene. This CDR3 contains 12 residues. The trim removed 4 bases at V and 3 bases at J, leaving 2 bases unmatched.

V is TRBV10-2 and J is TRBJ2-5; 7 nucleotides align to TRBD1. Per the germline V gene, CDR1 is WSHSY and CDR2 is SAAADI. Losses at the gene ends were 7 bases for V and 5 bases for J; bases not matched to a gene: 7. The CDR3 is made up of 13 amino acids. This chain's CDR3 is CASMAGGTETQYF. The CDR3 DNA is TGCGCCAGCATGGCAGGGGGTACGGAGACCCAGTACTTC.

This chain joins TRBV27 and TRBJ1-5; D call uncertain. This CDR3 has 14 residues. The V and J ends lost 2 bases and 3 bases respectively, with 8 bases between them. Germline CDR1 reads MNHEY; CDR2 reads SMNVEV (reference sequence). The CDR3: CASSLERHNQPQHF. For the CDR3, the DNA is TGTGCCAGCAGTTTAGAAAGACACAATCAGCCCCAGCATTTT.

The genes are TRBV11-2 and TRBJ1-2; 9 positions match TRBD1. From germline, CDR1 is SGHAT and CDR2 FQNNGV. V lost 1 base, J lost 2 bases, and 2 bases stayed unmatched. The CDR3 covers 15 residues. This chain's CDR3 is CASSLAGTGNYGYTF. The DNA of the CDR3 is TGTGCCAGCAGCTTAGCCGGGACAGGGAACTATGGCTACACCTTC.

V is TRBV7-3 and J is TRBJ2-2, with TRBD1 matching over 9 bases. CDR3 length: 17 residues. CDR1 is SGHTA, CDR2 FQGTGA, per germline. V shed 3 bases and J 1 base; nucleotides not matched to a gene: 6. CDR3 DNA sequence: TGTGCCAGCAGCTTTACAGGGGGCTCGGGGAACACCGGGGAGCTGTTTTTT. Its translation is CASSFTGGSGNTGELFF.